This TCR beta chain was captured in a study of breast tumors, draining lymph nodes, adjacent tissues. The lymph nodes were axillary draining lymph nodes from breast cancer patients. MiXCR, run by TCRdb on the multiplex PCR reads, gives a single entry per CDR3 protein. The sample consists of about 100,000 distinct CDR3 sequences, less than 25% of them appearing once. Germline assignment: CDR1 MDHEN and CDR2 SYDVKM. V was pared by 5 bases and J by 7 bases, with 14 bases of the junction left unmatched. The CDR3 loop spans 16 amino acids. This clonotype was counted only a few times. The V call is TRBV28, the J call TRBJ1-2; 9 nucleotides match TRBD1. Input material: axillary lymph node tissue. The clonotype comes from a female donor with breast cancer. Some clones in this sample may be carry-over from other donors' samples. CDR3 residues: CASSTTGGTFRGGYTF. As DNA, the CDR3 is TGTGCCAGCAGTACGACAGGGGGGACCTTTCGTGGTGGCTACACCTTC.